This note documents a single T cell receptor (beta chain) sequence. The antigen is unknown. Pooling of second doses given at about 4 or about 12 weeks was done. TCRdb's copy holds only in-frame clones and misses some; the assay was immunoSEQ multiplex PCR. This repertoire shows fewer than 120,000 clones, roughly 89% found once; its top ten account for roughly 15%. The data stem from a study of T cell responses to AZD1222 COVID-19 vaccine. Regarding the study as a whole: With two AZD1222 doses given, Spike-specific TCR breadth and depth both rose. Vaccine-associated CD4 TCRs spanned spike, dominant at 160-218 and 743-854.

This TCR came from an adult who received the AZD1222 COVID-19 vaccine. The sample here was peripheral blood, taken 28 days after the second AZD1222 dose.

The CDR3 sequence: CASIPGGERIGTDTQYF. CDR3 DNA: TGTGCCAGCATCCCCGGGGGGGAGAGGATTGGGACAGATACGCAGTATTTT. This chain uses TRBV27 with TRBJ2-3; 8 bases line up with TRBD2. The CDR3 consists of 17 residues. The V gene end was trimmed by 7 bases and the J gene end by 3 bases; junction bases not matched to a gene: 15. The germline V gene encodes CDR1 MNHEY and CDR2 SMNVEV (reference sequence).